This T cell receptor (beta chain) is drawn from a study of CD8+CD57+ T cells in acquired aplastic anemia. Study in general: Yields of DNA that came from sorted CD4+ and CD8+ cells averaged around 3 ug.

Whoever was chosen for sequencing had shown CD8+CD57+ cell expansion by flow cytometry. Severe acquired aplastic anemia was present in all patients. Therapy had not been given to patients before blood sampling. Germline V gene lookup returns CDR1 SGHVS and CDR2 FQNEAQ. CDR3 length: 15 residues. V was pared by 2 bases and J by 3 bases, with 11 bases between. CDR3 and TCR beta VDJ profiling relied on a genomic DNA template. From the reads, TCRdb called clonotypes with MiXCR, one entry per CDR3 protein. The data show about 160,000 distinct CDR3 sequences, with 40% to 50% seen just once and over 25% held by the top ten.

Sequenced material: sorted CD4+, CD8+, or CD8+CD57+ T cells (not recorded which) from PBMCs. This receptor was taken from a human donor with aplastic anemia. This chain connects TRBV7-8 to TRBJ1-3; D is undetermined. CDR3 in amino acids: CASSLNRVVGNTIYF. The CDR3, as DNA: TGTGCCAGCAGCTTAAACCGGGTTGTTGGAAACACCATATATTTT.